This T cell receptor (beta chain) was captured in a study of cytomegalovirus exposure and HLA in healthy donors. Broader study findings: As was reported, the classifier diagnosed cytomegalovirus status with high specificity and sensitivity. Prior analysis indicated that the majority of TCR beta V segments exhibited productivity approximately 87% or approximately 30% of the time.

To note about this clone: Its target is unknown.

It was with 60 Vbeta and 13 Jbeta primers that the PCR ran. Clones were read by immunoSEQ multiplex PCR, and TCRdb kept only the in-frame ones, dropping some. The sample lists over 65,000 clones, approximately 77% occurring once. The sequencing input was PBMCs. This clonotype originated in a woman aged 25-40 years in good health and CMV-seropositive.

CDR3 nucleotide sequence: TGCGCCAGCAGCTCCTCCGACAGGTCCCAAGAGACCCAGTACTTC. This codes for CASSSSDRSQETQYF. The V and J genes are TRBV5-1 and TRBJ2-5, with D possibly matching TRBD1 (6 bases). This CDR3 spans 15 amino acids. The germline CDR1 and CDR2 sequences are SGHRS and YFSETQ. Trimming took 3 bases from V and 1 from J, leaving 13 bases between them.